The present TCR beta chain was sequenced within a study of CD8 T cells in ankylosing spondylitis. A note on this clonotype: Its target is not known.

Whole-study results and caveats: Earlier work had already found some motif variants in reactive arthritis synovial fluid and blood. Blood from ankylosing spondylitis patients appeared to carry a characteristic roughly eight-variant TCR beta motif. Significant enrichment of disease-linked clones was reported in matched ankylosing spondylitis synovial fluid.

The V segment lost 7 bases and the J segment 9 bases; nucleotides outside the gene matches: 8. The CDR3 extends over 13 amino acids. Germline CDR1 is WNHNN and CDR2 is SYGVQD (reference sequence). TCRdb called the 5' RACE reads again in MiXCR, with one record for every CDR3 protein. In the table there are approximately 350,000 distinct CDR3 sequences, 14% to 15% of which are singletons. The receptor comes from a male donor with ankylosing spondylitis or in good health (not recorded which). The sequenced material came from blood, either unsorted or a sorted T cell fraction (not recorded which). The V gene is TRBV10-1, the J gene TRBJ2-1; 8 positions match TRBD2. The CDR3 DNA reads TGCGCCAGCAAGGGCGGGGGGCTAGGTGAGCAGTTCTTC. It is translated as CASKGGGLGEQFF.